Below, one T cell receptor beta chain is given with its context. Antigen specificity is unknown. The data were obtained in a study of relationships among human T cell subsets. From mRNA, alpha and beta CDR3 regions were amplified using semiquantitative ARM-PCR. In ARM-PCR, communal superprimers followed tagged nested gene-specific primers for exponential amplification. MiXCR was run by TCRdb on the multiplex PCR reads, yielding one entry per CDR3 protein. Among approximately 15,000 distinct CDR3 sequences, 62% were seen once, and the ten largest hold 30% to 35%. Germline assignment: CDR1 MNHEY and CDR2 SMNVEV (reference sequence). This CDR3 has 12 amino acids. Trimming left V 8 bases short and J 5 bases short, with 10 bases between. Overall study findings and caveats: Regulatory and Th2 subsets had few clones over 100 reads, unlike CD8+ cytotoxic cells.

The clonotype originates from a man in his forties in good health. The sample consisted of total T cells sorted from blood. The chain links TRBV27 to TRBJ2-1, with a tentative D call TRBD2 (5 bases). The CDR3 sequence is CASRGADNEQFF. For the CDR3, the DNA is TGTGCCAGCCGGGGAGCAGACAATGAGCAGTTCTTC.